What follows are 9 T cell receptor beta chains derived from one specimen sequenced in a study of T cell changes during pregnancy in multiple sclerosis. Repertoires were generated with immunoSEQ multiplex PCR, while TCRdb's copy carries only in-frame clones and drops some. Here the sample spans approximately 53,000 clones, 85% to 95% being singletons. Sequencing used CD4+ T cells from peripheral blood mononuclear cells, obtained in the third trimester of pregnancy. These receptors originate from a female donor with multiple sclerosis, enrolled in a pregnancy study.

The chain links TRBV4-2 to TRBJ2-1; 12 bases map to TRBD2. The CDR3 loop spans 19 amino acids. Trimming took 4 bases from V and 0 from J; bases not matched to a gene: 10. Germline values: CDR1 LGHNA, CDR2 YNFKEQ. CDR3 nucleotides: TGTGCCAGCAGCCCCGGCGGACTAGCGGGATCTAGCTCCTACAATGAGCAGTTCTTC. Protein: CASSPGGLAGSSSYNEQFF.

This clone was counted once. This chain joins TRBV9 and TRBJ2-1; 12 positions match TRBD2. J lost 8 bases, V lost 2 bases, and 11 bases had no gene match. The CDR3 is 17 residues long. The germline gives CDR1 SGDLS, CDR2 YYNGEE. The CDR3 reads CASSVTSGGLRRDEQFF. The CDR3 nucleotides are TGTGCCAGCAGCGTGACTAGCGGGGGCCTCAGAAGAGATGAGCAGTTCTTC.

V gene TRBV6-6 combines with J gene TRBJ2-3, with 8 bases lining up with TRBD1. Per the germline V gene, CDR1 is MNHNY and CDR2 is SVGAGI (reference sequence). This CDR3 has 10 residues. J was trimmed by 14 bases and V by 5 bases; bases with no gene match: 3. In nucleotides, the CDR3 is TGTGCCAGCAGTAGGGACAGGATGTATTTT. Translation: CASSRDRMYF.

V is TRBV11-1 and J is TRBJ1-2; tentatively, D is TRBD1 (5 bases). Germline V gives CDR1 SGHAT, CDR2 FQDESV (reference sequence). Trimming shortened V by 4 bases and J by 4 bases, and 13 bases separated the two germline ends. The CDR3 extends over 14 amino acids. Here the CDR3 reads CASSSRGWTYGYTF. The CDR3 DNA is TGTGCCAGCAGCTCTCGGGGGTGGACCTATGGCTACACCTTC.

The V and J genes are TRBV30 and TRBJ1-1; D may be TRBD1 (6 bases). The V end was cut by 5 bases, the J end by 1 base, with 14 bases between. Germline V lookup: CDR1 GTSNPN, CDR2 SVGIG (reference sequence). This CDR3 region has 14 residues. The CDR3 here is CAWGSGGRNTEAFF. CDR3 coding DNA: TGTGCCTGGGGTTCCGGGGGGCGGAACACTGAAGCTTTCTTT.

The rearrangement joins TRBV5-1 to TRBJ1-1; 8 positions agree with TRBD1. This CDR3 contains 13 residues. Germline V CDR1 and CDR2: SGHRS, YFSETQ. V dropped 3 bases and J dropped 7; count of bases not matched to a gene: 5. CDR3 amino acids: CASSSQGANEAFF. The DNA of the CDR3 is TGCGCCAGCAGCTCTCAGGGGGCTAATGAAGCTTTCTTT.

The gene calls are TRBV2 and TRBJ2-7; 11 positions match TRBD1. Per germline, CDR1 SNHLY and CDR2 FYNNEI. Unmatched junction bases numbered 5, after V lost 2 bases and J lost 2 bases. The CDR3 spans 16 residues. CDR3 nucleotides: TGTGCCAGCAGTGAATCCGGGACAGGGGGGACCTACGAGCAGTACTTC. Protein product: CASSESGTGGTYEQYF.

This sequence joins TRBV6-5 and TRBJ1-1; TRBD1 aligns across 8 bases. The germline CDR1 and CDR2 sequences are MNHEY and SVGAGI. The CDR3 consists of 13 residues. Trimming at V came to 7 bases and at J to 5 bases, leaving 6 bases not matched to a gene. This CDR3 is CASIDRGGTEAFF. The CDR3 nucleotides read TGTGCCAGCATTGACAGGGGAGGAACTGAAGCTTTCTTT.

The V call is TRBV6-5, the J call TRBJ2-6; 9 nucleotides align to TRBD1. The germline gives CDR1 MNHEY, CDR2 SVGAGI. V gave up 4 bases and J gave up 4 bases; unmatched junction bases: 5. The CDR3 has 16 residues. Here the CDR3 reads CASSWDREAGANVLTF. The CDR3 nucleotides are TGTGCCAGCAGTTGGGACAGGGAGGCCGGGGCCAACGTCCTGACTTTC.